Reported below is one T cell receptor beta chain. TCRdb fed the 5' RACE reads into MiXCR, producing one record per CDR3 protein. The data contain 250,000 or so distinct CDR3 sequences, under 20% of them singletons. Trimming cost V 4 bases and J 1 base, with 22 bases left between them. This CDR3 is built from 19 residues. The germline CDR1 and CDR2 sequences are MGHRA and YSYEKL. This entry belongs to a study of CD8 T cells in ankylosing spondylitis. Sequences were obtained from blood, either unsorted or a sorted T cell fraction (not recorded which). This TCR came from a male donor with ankylosing spondylitis or in good health (not recorded which). The gene calls are TRBV4-1 and TRBJ2-2; D possibly corresponds to TRBD2 (5 bases). The CDR3 reads CASSPETRTLEVNTGELFF. The CDR3 region has the DNA TGCGCCAGCAGCCCGGAAACCCGGACCCTGGAGGTGAACACCGGGGAGCTGTTTTTT.